The rows below give T cell receptor beta chains drawn from one sample of a study of blood T cell repertoires in COVID-19. Sequencing was performed with immunoSEQ multiplex PCR; in TCRdb, only in-frame clones are kept and a portion is missing. The profile shows about 180,000 clones, roughly 87% of them singletons. Input material: PBMCs or T cells enriched from blood (not recorded which). These receptors all come from a woman aged 50 to 65 who had recovered from COVID-19. Both conserved end residues are part of each CDR3. The order of the fields is J gene, V gene, D gene, clone size, CDR3 DNA, CDR3 protein. The D gene is left open where the match is weak. Expanded clones get a size class; other rows say once, few or many, or leave the size out.

j_call: TRBJ2-7
v_call: TRBV7-2
d_call: TRBD2
clone_size: NA
cdr3_nt: TGTGCCAGCAGCTTACCGCTAGCGGGGGCCTACGAGCAGTACTTC
cdr3_aa: CASSLPLAGAYEQYF

j_call: TRBJ1-2
v_call: TRBV2
d_call: NA
clone_size: NA
cdr3_nt: TGTGCCAGCAGCATCCGGGACAATTATGGCTACACCTTC
cdr3_aa: CASSIRDNYGYTF

j_call: TRBJ2-2
v_call: TRBV11-3
d_call: TRBD2
clone_size: NA
cdr3_nt: TGTGCCAGCAGCTTAGCATACAGCGGGGGGCGGGCCGGGGAGCTGTTTTTT
cdr3_aa: CASSLAYSGGRAGELFF

j_call: TRBJ1-3
v_call: TRBV7-2
d_call: TRBD1
clone_size: few
cdr3_nt: TGTGCCAGCAGCTTTCAACGGACAGGGCCTGGAAACACCATATATTTT
cdr3_aa: CASSFQRTGPGNTIYF

j_call: TRBJ2-7
v_call: TRBV4-3
d_call: TRBD1
clone_size: NA
cdr3_nt: TGCGCCAGCAGCCCTTTTGCCAGACAGGGGGCTTACGAGCAGTACTTC
cdr3_aa: CASSPFARQGAYEQYF

j_call: TRBJ1-5
v_call: TRBV2
d_call: NA
clone_size: NA
cdr3_nt: TGTGCCAGTCGACAGTTTTTAGTCCCCAGGAAAGGCAATCAGCCCCAGCATTTT
cdr3_aa: CASRQFLVPRKGNQPQHF

j_call: TRBJ2-5
v_call: TRBV7-6
d_call: TRBD1
clone_size: NA
cdr3_nt: TGTGCCAGCAGCCCGCAGGGGGCAACCCAGTACTTC
cdr3_aa: CASSPQGATQYF

j_call: TRBJ2-1
v_call: TRBV4-1
d_call: NA
clone_size: NA
cdr3_nt: TGCGCCAGCAGCCAAGGGTCGCTAGGGAGCAATGAGCAGTTCTTC
cdr3_aa: CASSQGSLGSNEQFF

j_call: TRBJ2-7
v_call: TRBV30
d_call: NA
clone_size: NA
cdr3_nt: TGTGCCTCGCTTGACCGGGGGTCCTACGAGCAGTACTTC
cdr3_aa: CASLDRGSYEQYF

j_call: TRBJ1-1
v_call: TRBV5-1
d_call: NA
clone_size: NA
cdr3_nt: TGCGCCAGCAGCTTGGCTGGACAACCGACTGAAGCTTTCTTT
cdr3_aa: CASSLAGQPTEAFF

j_call: TRBJ2-1
v_call: TRBV15
d_call: TRBD2
clone_size: NA
cdr3_nt: TGTGCCACCAGCAGCCGGCGGGAGGGAAATGAGCAGTTCTTC
cdr3_aa: CATSSRREGNEQFF

j_call: TRBJ1-2
v_call: TRBV12-3/TRBV12-4
d_call: TRBD1
clone_size: once
cdr3_nt: TGTGCCAGCAACCGAGACAGGGGGCTGGGCTACACCTTC
cdr3_aa: CASNRDRGLGYTF

j_call: TRBJ1-1
v_call: TRBV5-1
d_call: NA
clone_size: NA
cdr3_nt: TGCGCCAGCAGCTTGAGGGGTTCTGGGAACACTGAAGCTTTCTTT
cdr3_aa: CASSLRGSGNTEAFF

j_call: TRBJ2-7
v_call: TRBV19
d_call: NA
clone_size: NA
cdr3_nt: TGTGCCAGTAGTAACCCCGCGCGAGCAGGCACCTACGAGCAGTACTTC
cdr3_aa: CASSNPARAGTYEQYF

j_call: TRBJ2-3
v_call: TRBV4-1
d_call: TRBD1
clone_size: NA
cdr3_nt: TGCGCCAGCAGCCAAGGAGAGACAGGGGGTAGAACAGATACGCAGTATTTT
cdr3_aa: CASSQGETGGRTDTQYF

j_call: TRBJ2-7
v_call: TRBV2
d_call: NA
clone_size: NA
cdr3_nt: TGTGCCAGTAACCGGGACACATCCTACGAGCAGTACTTC
cdr3_aa: CASNRDTSYEQYF